This entry is about one T cell receptor beta chain. Antigen unknown. An oligonucleotide containing a UMI was ligated to the 3' end of TCR cDNA. Whole-blood samples were 2.5 to 3 ml of peripheral blood from healthy adult volunteers. Reverse transcription used DNase-treated unsorted total RNA, aiming for roughly 1 to 1000 ng. This record belongs to a study of naive and memory T cell subsets. The study, taken as a whole, reports: This RNA-based method may be sensitive to activation-related transcript changes.

Four PCR rounds used nested alpha and beta constant region primers plus the SP2 primer. Blood and skin TCR RNA was reverse transcribed with alpha and beta constant primers. TCRdb processed the 5' RACE reads anew with MiXCR; each CDR3 protein has one entry. This repertoire shows about 62,000 distinct CDR3 sequences, roughly 8.1% found once; its top ten account for about a fifth. This sequence originates from a female donor in good health.

CDR3 sequence: CASSISPYEQYF. For the CDR3, the DNA is TGTGCCAGCAGTATCAGCCCCTACGAGCAGTACTTC. V usage is TRBV28 and J usage is TRBJ2-7; unclear D gene. The germline gives CDR1 MDHEN, CDR2 SYDVKM. V lost 5 bases to trimming and J lost 2 bases, with 7 bases between them. CDR3 length: 12 amino acids.